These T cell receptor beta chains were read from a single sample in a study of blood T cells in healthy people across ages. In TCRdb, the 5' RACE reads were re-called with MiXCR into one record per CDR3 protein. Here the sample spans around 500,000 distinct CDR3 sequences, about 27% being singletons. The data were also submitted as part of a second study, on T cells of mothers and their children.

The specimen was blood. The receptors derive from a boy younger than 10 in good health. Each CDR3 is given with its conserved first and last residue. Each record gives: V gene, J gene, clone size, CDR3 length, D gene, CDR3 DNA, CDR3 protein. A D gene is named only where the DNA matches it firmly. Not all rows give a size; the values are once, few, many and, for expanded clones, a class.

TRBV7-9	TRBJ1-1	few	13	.	TGTGCCAGCTCTCCTCCGTGGGACACTGAAGCTTTCTTT	CASSPPWDTEAFF
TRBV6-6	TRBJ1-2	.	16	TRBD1	TGTGCCAGCAGTTCCGGGACAGCAGCATATTACTATGGCTACACCTTC	CASSSGTAAYYYGYTF
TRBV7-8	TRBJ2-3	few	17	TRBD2	TGTGCCAGCAGCTTATTTACCGGCGGGGGGAGGGCAGATACGCAGTATTTT	CASSLFTGGGRADTQYF
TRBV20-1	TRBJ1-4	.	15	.	TGCAGTGCTAGCCTCGCCCCGGGGACTAATGAAAAACTGTTTTTT	CSASLAPGTNEKLFF
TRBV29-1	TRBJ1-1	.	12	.	TGCAGCGTTGAAGATCCCAGAGGGGAAGCCTTCTTT	CSVEDPRGEAFF
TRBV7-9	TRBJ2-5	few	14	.	TGTGCCAGCAGCCTCTCTCGGCTACAAGAGACCCAGTACTTC	CASSLSRLQETQYF
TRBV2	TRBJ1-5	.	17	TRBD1	TGTGCCAGCAGTGAAGCCTTAGGGACAGGGCGGGATCAGCCCCAGCATTTT	CASSEALGTGRDQPQHF
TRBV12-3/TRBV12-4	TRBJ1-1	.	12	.	TGTGCCAGCAGAGGGATGAGCACTGAAGCTTTCTTT	CASRGMSTEAFF
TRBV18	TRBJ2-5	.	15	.	TGTGCCAGCTCACCAAGGCCAGGCGCCCAAGAGACCCAGTACTTC	CASSPRPGAQETQYF
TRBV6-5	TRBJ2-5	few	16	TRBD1	TGTGCCAGCAGTTCGGGACAGGTTGGCCAAAGGGGGACCCAGTACTTC	CASSSGQVGQRGTQYF
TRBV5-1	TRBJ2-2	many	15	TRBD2	TGCGCCAGCAGCTTGCCTAGCGGGAGCACCGGGGAGCTGTTTTTT	CASSLPSGSTGELFF